The rows below give T cell receptor beta chains drawn from one sample of a study of human thymus T cells. The protocol was immunoSEQ multiplex PCR, while the TCRdb copy is restricted to in-frame clones and leaves out a portion. Of 57,000 or so clones in the sample, around 94% are singletons; the top ten hold over 5%. Sequences were obtained from blood. The receptors were sampled from a boy younger than two with a congenital heart defect but otherwise immunologically healthy. Both conserved end residues are part of each CDR3. Fields, in order: clone size, D gene, J gene, V gene, CDR3 DNA, CDR3 protein. The D gene is left open where the match is weak. Not every row has a clone size; where given, it reads once, few, many or a size class.

>.|.|TRBJ1-1|TRBV11-2
TGTGCCAGCAGAAGTCAGGGAAACACTGAAGCTTTCTTT
CASRSQGNTEAFF
>.|TRBD1|TRBJ1-3|TRBV11-3
TGTGCCGGCATGGGACAGGCGCTCTCCTCTGGAAACACCATATATTTT
CAGMGQALSSGNTIYF
>.|.|TRBJ2-7|TRBV10-1
TGCGCCAGCAGTGGCCCTCCTCCAGGGTACGAGCAGTACTTC
CASSGPPPGYEQYF
>.|.|TRBJ2-1|TRBV4-3
TGCGCCAGCTCAGACAGGCTGAGCTCCTACAATGAGCAGTTCTTC
CASSDRLSSYNEQFF
>once|.|TRBJ1-6|TRBV5-1
TGCGCCAGCAGCTTGACACAGTCGGAGAGTTCACCCCTCCACTTT
CASSLTQSESSPLHF
>.|.|TRBJ2-5|TRBV21-1
TGTGCCAGCAGCAATTTGGGGGGGCTCCCACTAGCGGGAGGGTACCAAGAGACCCAGTACTTC
CASSNLGGLPLAGGYQETQYF
>.|.|TRBJ2-1|TRBV19
TGTGCCAGTAGGAGTAGGCCCTACGACAATGAGCAGTTCTTC
CASRSRPYDNEQFF
>.|TRBD1|TRBJ1-3|TRBV4-1
TGCGCCAGCAGCCTTGGGACAGGGGGAAACACCATATATTTT
CASSLGTGGNTIYF
>.|TRBD1|TRBJ2-3|TRBV4-3
TGCGCCAGCAGCCAAGATCACAGGGGGCGCACAGATACGCAGTATTTT
CASSQDHRGRTDTQYF
>few|.|TRBJ2-2|TRBV11-3
TGTGCCAGCAGCTTAAACACCGGGGAGCTGTTTTTT
CASSLNTGELFF
>.|TRBD1|TRBJ1-5|TRBV28
TGTGCCAGCAGGCCGCTTGGGACAGTCCCCAATCAGCCCCAGCATTTT
CASRPLGTVPNQPQHF
>.|TRBD2|TRBJ2-6|TRBV4-2
TGTGCCAGCAGTCTCGTAGCGGGGGTTCCAGTATCTGGGGCCAACGTCCTGACTTTC
CASSLVAGVPVSGANVLTF
>.|.|TRBJ2-7|TRBV18
TGTGCCAGCTCACCTGGCGGGATGAAGTACGAGCAGTACTTC
CASSPGGMKYEQYF
>medium-sized|.|TRBJ2-1|TRBV28
TGTGCCAGCAGTTCACTGGACGGCCCCAATGAGCAGTTCTTC
CASSSLDGPNEQFF
>.|.|TRBJ2-3|TRBV9
TGTGCCAGCAGCGTAGGTTGGGCTAGCACAGATACGCAGTATTTT
CASSVGWASTDTQYF
>.|.|TRBJ2-7|TRBV6-1
TGTGCCAGCAGTGAAATTTTTGTTAGCGATACCTACGAGCAGTACTTC
CASSEIFVSDTYEQYF
>.|.|TRBJ2-7|TRBV28
TGTGCCAGCAGTCGCTTCATCTACGAGCAGTACTTC
CASSRFIYEQYF
>.|TRBD2|TRBJ2-3|TRBV6-5
TGTGCCAGCAGACGGACTAGAACAGATACGCAGTATTTT
CASRRTRTDTQYF
>.|.|TRBJ2-1|TRBV25-1
TGTGCCAGCAGTGACACAGGGAAGGGGGATGAGCAGTTCTTC
CASSDTGKGDEQFF
>.|TRBD2|TRBJ2-3|TRBV5-1
TGCGCCAGCAGCAGCCTCAGGACTAGCGGGAGCACAGATACGCAGTATTTT
CASSSLRTSGSTDTQYF
>.|TRBD1|TRBJ2-7|TRBV6-5
TGTGCCAGCAGCCGACACAGGGGTTCCTACGAGCAGTACTTC
CASSRHRGSYEQYF
>.|.|TRBJ1-4|TRBV6-1
TGTGCCAGCAGTGAATGGCAGACAACTAATGAAAAACTGTTTTTT
CASSEWQTTNEKLFF
>.|TRBD2|TRBJ2-1|TRBV6-6
TGTGCCAGCAGTATAGCGGGAGTAGCCTACAATGAGCAGTTCTTC
CASSIAGVAYNEQFF
>.|TRBD1|TRBJ2-6|TRBV10-2
TGCGCCAGCAGCAAGCGTGGACAGGTGATCTCTGGGGCCAACGTCCTGACTTTC
CASSKRGQVISGANVLTF
>few|.|TRBJ2-7|TRBV6-6
TGTGCCAGCAGTTCAGGGGCAGGGAGTGAGCACGAGCAGTACTTC
CASSSGAGSEHEQYF
>.|.|TRBJ1-1|TRBV11-3
TGTGCCAGCAGCTTAGGGGCCGGGGACACTGAAGCTTTCTTT
CASSLGAGDTEAFF
>.|.|TRBJ1-2|TRBV5-6
TGTGCCAGCAGCTGGACGACAGAGGTCGACTATGGCTACACCTTC
CASSWTTEVDYGYTF
>.|.|TRBJ2-3|TRBV5-1
TGCGCCAGCAGCTTGGAGGGGGCGGGATTCACAGATACGCAGTATTTT
CASSLEGAGFTDTQYF
>.|.|TRBJ2-5|TRBV2
TGTGCCAGCAGTCGTGAGGAGACCCAGTACTTC
CASSREETQYF
>.|TRBD1|TRBJ1-1|TRBV18
TGTGCCAGCTCAAATGGGACAGGGAAAGCTTTCTTT
CASSNGTGKAFF
>.|TRBD1|TRBJ1-2|TRBV19
TGTGCCAGTAGCCCCCGGGACAGTGCCACTGGCGGCTACACCTTC
CASSPRDSATGGYTF
>.|TRBD1|TRBJ2-4|TRBV11-2
TGTGCCAGCAGCTTAAACAGGGGGCGGGCCAAAAACATTCAGTACTTC
CASSLNRGRAKNIQYF
>.|TRBD1|TRBJ1-5|TRBV28
TGTGCCAGCAGTTTAACCCATGGGACAGATAGCAATCAGCCCCAGCATTTT
CASSLTHGTDSNQPQHF
>once|.|TRBJ2-5|TRBV4-3
TGCGCCAGCAGCCGACGGACCGCGGTCCAAGAGACCCAGTACTTC
CASSRRTAVQETQYF
>.|.|TRBJ2-3|TRBV19
TGTGCCAGTAGTATAAAAGGGGGCACAGATACGCAGTATTTT
CASSIKGGTDTQYF
>few|.|TRBJ1-2|TRBV7-2
TGTGCCAGCAGGATACCCTTAGGGGGTGGCTATGGCTACACCTTC
CASRIPLGGGYGYTF
>.|.|TRBJ2-1|TRBV2
TGTGCCAGCAGTGGCGGGACAGCAAGTTACAATGAGCAGTTCTTC
CASSGGTASYNEQFF
>.|.|TRBJ1-2|TRBV18
TGTGCCAGCTCACTGTACGGGGCCAACTATGGCTACACCTTC
CASSLYGANYGYTF
>.|TRBD2|TRBJ2-5|TRBV9
TGTGCCAGCAGCTCCGGGACTAGCGGGGGGGCCCGGGAGACCCAGTACTTC
CASSSGTSGGARETQYF
>.|.|TRBJ2-1|TRBV6-1
TGTGCCAGCAGTGAATATTCGGATTACAATGAGCAGTTCTTC
CASSEYSDYNEQFF
>.|TRBD1|TRBJ1-5|TRBV28
TGTGCCAGCAGTCAGGGGGGGGGCGGCAATCAGCCCCAGCATTTT
CASSQGGGGNQPQHF
>.|.|TRBJ1-5|TRBV30
TGTGCCTGGAGTGGCGGGGGGAGTCAGCCCCAGCATTTT
CAWSGGGSQPQHF
>.|.|TRBJ1-4|TRBV6-6
TGTGCCAGCAGTTACTCGAGGAGGGGAGAAAAACTGTTTTTT
CASSYSRRGEKLFF
>.|TRBD1|TRBJ1-2|TRBV5-6
TGTGCCAGCAGCCCTCCCGGACAGGGCTATGGCTACACCTTC
CASSPPGQGYGYTF
>.|.|TRBJ1-2|TRBV4-1
TGCGCCAGCAGCCAAGATCGGGGTTGGGGCTACACCTTC
CASSQDRGWGYTF
>.|.|TRBJ2-3|TRBV7-7
TGTGCTAGCAGCGTAGGGGAGCTCACAGATACGCAGTATTTT
CASSVGELTDTQYF
>.|.|TRBJ2-2|TRBV2
TGTGCCAGCAGTGAAAATAGGGACGGGGAGCTGTTTTTT
CASSENRDGELFF
>.|.|TRBJ1-3|TRBV6-5
TGTGCCAGCAGAAGGGACCCCAAGAACACCATATATTTT
CASRRDPKNTIYF
>.|TRBD2|TRBJ2-1|TRBV27
TGTGCCAGCAGTTTAATTAGACCCACTAGCGGGGGGAGCGGTGAGCAGTTCTTC
CASSLIRPTSGGSGEQFF
>once|.|TRBJ2-1|TRBV21-1
TGTGCCAGCAGCAAGAGACTTCCCTACAATGAGCAGTTCTTC
CASSKRLPYNEQFF
>.|TRBD1|TRBJ1-2|TRBV27
TGTGCCAGCAGCCAAAAACAGGGGGGTTATGGCTACACCTTC
CASSQKQGGYGYTF
>.|TRBD1|TRBJ1-4|TRBV2
TGTGCCAGCAGTGAAGCGCTGGGACAGGGATATGAAAAACTGTTTTTT
CASSEALGQGYEKLFF
>few|.|TRBJ2-7|TRBV10-1
TGCGCCAGCAGTGAGTCACCATCCTACGAGCAGTACTTC
CASSESPSYEQYF